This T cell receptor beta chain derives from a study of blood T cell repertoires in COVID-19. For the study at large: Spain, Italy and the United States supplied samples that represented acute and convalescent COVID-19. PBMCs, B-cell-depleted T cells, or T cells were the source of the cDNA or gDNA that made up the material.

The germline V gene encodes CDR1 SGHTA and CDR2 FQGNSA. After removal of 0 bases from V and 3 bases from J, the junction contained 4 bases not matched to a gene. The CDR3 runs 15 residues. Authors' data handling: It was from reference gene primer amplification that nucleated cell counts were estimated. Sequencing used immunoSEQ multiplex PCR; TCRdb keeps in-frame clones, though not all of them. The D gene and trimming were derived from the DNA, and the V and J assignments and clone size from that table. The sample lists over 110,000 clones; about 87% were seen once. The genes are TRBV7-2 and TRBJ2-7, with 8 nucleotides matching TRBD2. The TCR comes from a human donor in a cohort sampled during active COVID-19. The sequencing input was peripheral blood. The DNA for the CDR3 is TGTGCCAGCAGCTTAGCGACGGGGGGGAGCTACGAGCAGTACTTC. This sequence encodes CASSLATGGSYEQYF.